This T cell receptor beta chain was captured in a study of T cells in Graves' hyperthyroidism and ophthalmopathy (dated by TCRdb to the late 2010s). As for the study more broadly: Peripheral blood was collected at initial diagnosis, before any treatment. Thyroid tissue and blood T-cell repertoires from six Graves' hyperthyroidism patients were also compared in the study. For training and testing, the 100 or so patients in the discovery cohort were randomly divided in a 7:3 ratio. Following sampling, methimazole starting at 30 mg daily was given to hyperthyroidism patients, and high-dose intravenous methylprednisolone was given to ophthalmopathy patients. Whether ophthalmopathy could be predicted prospectively was tested in an independent validation cohort made up of roughly 19 hyperthyroidism patients plus 17 patients who later progressed to ophthalmopathy. A discovery cohort of roughly 96 patients, fewer than 50 with Graves' ophthalmopathy and roughly 59 with stable Graves' hyperthyroidism, was used to find distinguishing TCR V-J signatures. The paper describes TCR Vbeta CDR3 sequencing of some 130 peripheral blood samples, made up of approximately 40 ophthalmopathy patients, 70 to 75 hyperthyroidism patients and 17 progressor patients.

Stable Graves' hyperthyroidism was defined as no progression to ophthalmopathy during 18 months of follow-up. Hyperthyroidism patients were newly diagnosed, with disease duration under 2 months, and aged 18 to 65 years. Patients with uncontrolled infections, other autoimmune diseases, pregnancy or lactation were excluded. Diagnoses were established on the basis of clinical symptoms, serum thyroxine and TRAb, thyroid ultrasound, and orbital computed tomography. Ficoll-Paque density gradient centrifugation was used to isolate PBMCs from around 10 ml of fresh peripheral blood. Total RNA was extracted with Trizol reagent, and quality was checked on an Agilent 2100 Bioanalyzer. Amplification of TCR beta CDR3 regions was carried out from RNA transcripts. The TCR CDR3 was subjected to a first round of RT-PCR using the HTBI primer set and the Qiagen OneStep RT-PCR kit. A second multiplex PCR round built the libraries, followed by size selection and purification. Sequencing of the libraries was done on an Illumina HiSeq2000 using paired-end 100 bp reads. The study's processing was this. SOAPnuke was used to process the raw data, with reads discarded if the reads contained adapters or uncalled bases, had a mean Phred below 15, or lacked an exact constant-primer or identifier match. COPE v1.2.5 was used to merge high-quality paired reads, and clonotypes were defined as unique nucleotide sequences. MiTCR v1.1 was used to align clonotypes to the IMGT TRBV, TRBD and TRBJ reference segments. Only V-J combinations with frequency above 0.0001, covering 99% to 99.2% of repertoires, were analysed. The TCS score was defined as F50 (clonal expansion) divided by E x V (chaos), with BLOSUM62-based TCRdist calculated between CDR3 peptides within each V-J. Welch's t-statistics and random forest reduced roughly 540 V-J features to around 14, which were used in a naive Bayes classifier (R e1071). TCRdb cleaned the public reads at Q25 with fastp, built clones with MiXCR and kept in-frame beta chains. Records with the same CDR3 protein are collapsed into one entry carrying the most frequent genes and DNA. Clone size and V and J calls follow TCRdb, not the original study. The sample table records some 550,000 distinct CDR3 sequences; less than 25% of these occur just once. In total, the top ten clones hold about a quarter of the sample.

From the germline V gene (reference sequence), CDR1 is DFQATT and CDR2 is SNEGSKA. The CDR3 runs 14 amino acids, cysteine and phenylalanine included. Only the CDR3 DNA stays, 42 bases, in frame from base 1. At the junction V is shortened by 2 bases and J by 9 bases; bases outside the gene matches: 12. Concerning this clonotype itself: Its recognized antigen is unknown. Base qualities are missing; no much larger clone stands one base away.

The full study reports these points: A 13 V-J signature model separated ophthalmopathy from stable hyperthyroidism, with just over 85% sensitivity and roughly 81% specificity in cross-validation and 80%/75% in testing. No statistical method was used to fix the sample size in advance, and group allocation was not hidden from the investigators. Most expanded thyroid clonotypes (frequency above 0.001) were also detected in blood, a finding suggesting that blood repertoires may reflect thyroid immune responses. During validation, the model predicted progression to ophthalmopathy a median of approximately six months ahead of onset, with around 70% sensitivity and around 73% specificity.

The rearrangement joined TRBV20-1 to TRBJ2-7, and TRBD1 matches 8 of the central bases. Sequenced material: blood. The clonotype was recovered from a man aged 18 to 30 with Graves' hyperthyroidism. Here the CDR3 is given as CSARTDRESVGQYF. DNA sequence: TGCAGTGCTAGAACGGACAGGGAGAGCGTAGGGCAGTACTTC.